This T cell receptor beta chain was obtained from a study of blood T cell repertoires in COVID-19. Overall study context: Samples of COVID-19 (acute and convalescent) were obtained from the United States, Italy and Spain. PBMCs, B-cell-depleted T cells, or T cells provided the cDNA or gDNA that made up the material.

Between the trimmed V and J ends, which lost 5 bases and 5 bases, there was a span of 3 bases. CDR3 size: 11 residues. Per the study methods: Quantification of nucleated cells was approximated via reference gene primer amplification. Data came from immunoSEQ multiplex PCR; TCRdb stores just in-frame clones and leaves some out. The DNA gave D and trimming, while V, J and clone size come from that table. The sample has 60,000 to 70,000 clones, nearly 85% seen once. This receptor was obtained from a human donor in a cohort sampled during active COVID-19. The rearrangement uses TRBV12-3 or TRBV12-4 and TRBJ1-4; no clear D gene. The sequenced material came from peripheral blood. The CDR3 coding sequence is TGTGCCAGCAGTACAAATGAAAAACTGTTTTTT. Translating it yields CASSTNEKLFF.